The following is a TCR beta chain sequence with its context. The V gene lost 0 bases and the J gene lost 11 bases, with 8 bases spanning the gap. The CDR3 covers 12 residues. CDR1 and CDR2 from the germline V gene are LGHDT and YNNKEL (reference sequence). The data originate from a study of T cell responses to AZD1222 COVID-19 vaccine. Sequencing was performed with immunoSEQ multiplex PCR; in TCRdb, only in-frame clones are kept and a portion is missing. Of some 74,000 clones listed, 70% to 90% are singletons. This material consisted of peripheral blood, taken 28 days after the second AZD1222 dose. The sequence came from an adult who received the AZD1222 COVID-19 vaccine. The chain has TRBV3-1 (or the pseudogene TRBV3-2) and TRBJ2-1, with D hard to call. CDR3 coding DNA: TGTGCCAGCAGCCAAGACAGCGCTAAGCAGTTCTTC. Its translation: CASSQDSAKQFF.